The next 20 T cell receptor beta chains were all read from a single sample in a study of T cells in Graves' hyperthyroidism and ophthalmopathy. Template material for amplifying TCR beta CDR3 regions consisted of RNA transcripts. TCR CDR3 regions were first amplified by RT-PCR with HTBI primers. TCRdb re-analysed the multiplex PCR reads in MiXCR, keeping a single row per CDR3 protein. The table lists approximately 410,000 distinct CDR3 sequences, around 15% of them singletons, with approximately 5.3% in the top ten. The sequencing sample was made of blood. The receptors were gathered from a young woman with Graves' hyperthyroidism.

This clonotype was observed many times. This chain connects TRBV30 to TRBJ2-5; TRBD1 matches 7 bases. Germline V gives CDR1 GTSNPN, CDR2 SVGIG (reference sequence). Unmatched junction bases numbered 1, after V lost 5 bases and J lost 4 bases. CDR3 length equals 11 residues. In nucleotides, the CDR3 is TGTGCCTGGGCAGGGGGAGAGACCCAGTACTTC. This codes for CAWAGGETQYF.

This clonotype was detected only a few times. The chain is built from TRBV19 and TRBJ2-1; no definite D call. Germline V gene data show CDR1 as LNHDA and CDR2 as SQIVND (reference sequence). Trimming took 4 bases from V and 6 from J, leaving 19 bases between them. This CDR3 has 16 residues. CDR3 sequence: CASSTSDGRGVNEQFF. Here the CDR3 DNA reads TGTGCCAGTAGTACCTCGGACGGTCGTGGGGTCAATGAGCAGTTCTTC.

The chain uses TRBV9 and TRBJ2-2; 10 bases line up with TRBD2. CDR1 and CDR2 from the germline V gene are SGDLS and YYNGEE. V lost 4 bases, J lost 0 bases, and 6 bases stayed unmatched. CDR3 length equals 17 residues. CDR3 sequence reads: CASSPLAGSSNTGELFF. The CDR3, as DNA: TGTGCCAGCAGCCCACTAGCGGGAAGTTCGAACACCGGGGAGCTGTTTTTT. Based on the CDR3 plus reference TRBV9 and TRBJ2-2, the full variable domain is DSGVTQTPKHLITATGQRVTLRCSPRSGDLSVYWYQQSLDQGLQFLIQYYNGEERAKGNILERFSAQQFPDLHSELNLSSLELGDSALYFCASSPLAGSSNTGELFFGEGSRLTVL.

This clonotype appeared many times. V and J are TRBV28 and TRBJ2-5; D possibly matches TRBD1 or TRBD2 (7 bases each). The CDR3 length is 17 residues. The V end lost 9 bases, the J end lost 7 bases, and 30 bases lay between the germline ends. In germline, CDR1 is MDHEN, CDR2 SYDVKM. CDR3 sequence: CASLVGLGRGQKRTQYF. CDR3 in DNA: TGTGCCAGTCTAGTCGGGTTGGGGAGGGGACAGAAGAGGACCCAGTACTTC.

The chain has TRBV27 and TRBJ1-1; tentatively, D is TRBD1 (5 bases). Germline-derived CDR1 and CDR2 are MNHEY and SMNVEV (reference sequence). This CDR3 contains 13 residues. Trimming left V 4 bases short and J 5 bases short, with 11 bases between. The CDR3 sequence is CASSYSEGTEAFF. CDR3 sequence (DNA): TGTGCCAGCAGTTATTCGGAGGGGACTGAAGCTTTCTTT.

The V gene is TRBV4-2, the J gene TRBJ1-4, with 8 nucleotides matching TRBD1. V gave up 0 bases and J gave up 6 bases; unmatched junction bases: 6. This CDR3 contains 16 residues. Germline V gene lookup returns CDR1 LGHNA and CDR2 YNFKEQ. CDR3 loop: CASSQDLSRGHEKLFF. As DNA, the CDR3 is TGTGCCAGCAGCCAAGATCTTTCCAGGGGGCATGAAAAACTGTTTTTT.

The table lists this clonotype with many counts. The chain couples TRBV30 to TRBJ2-1, with TRBD2 identical over 8 bases. With V trimmed by 7 bases and J by 8 bases, 13 bases remained unmatched. In germline, CDR1 is GTSNPN, CDR2 SVGIG (reference sequence). The CDR3 runs to 14 residues. The CDR3 sequence: CASLGSGKFHEQFF. The CDR3 DNA sequence: TGTGCCTCACTGGGTAGCGGGAAATTCCATGAGCAGTTCTTC.

This clonotype has a count of ten or more. The chain links TRBV5-1 to TRBJ1-1, with D tentatively TRBD1 (6 bases). Germline CDR1 reads SGHRS; CDR2 reads YFSETQ. Trimming took 4 bases from V and 4 from J, leaving 11 bases between them. There are 13 residues in the CDR3. CDR3 in DNA: TGCGCCAGCAGCGCCACAGGGCCCACTGAAGCTTTCTTT. It yields the protein CASSATGPTEAFF.

The chain combines TRBV6-1 with TRBJ1-1; perhaps TRBD1 as D (6 bases). V was cut by 8 bases and J by 1 base, with 11 bases left in between. Germline CDR1 and CDR2: MNHNS and SASEGT. CDR3 length equals 13 residues. The CDR3 spells CASRQEENTEAFF. The CDR3 DNA reads TGTGCCAGCCGACAGGAGGAGAACACTGAAGCTTTCTTT.

In its sample, this clonotype was seen a few times. The chain couples TRBV27 to TRBJ2-7, with D perhaps given as TRBD1 or TRBD2 (5 bases each). V was trimmed by 3 bases and J by 7 bases, leaving 16 bases between them. Germline values: CDR1 MNHEY, CDR2 SMNVEV (reference sequence). The CDR3 loop spans 14 amino acids. CDR3 DNA sequence: TGTGCCAGCAGTTTTCGCCTGGGGACGGAGGAGCAGTACTTC. This sequence encodes CASSFRLGTEEQYF.

This clonotype turned up a few times. The chain has TRBV4-1 and TRBJ2-3; 9 bases align to TRBD1. The CDR3 spans 17 residues. V shed 0 bases, J shed 7 bases, and the junction held 11 bases outside the gene matches. The germline V gene has CDR1 MGHRA and CDR2 YSYEKL. The CDR3: CASSQDRRQGGLNTQYF. Written as DNA, the CDR3 is TGCGCCAGCAGCCAAGATCGGAGACAGGGGGGATTGAATACGCAGTATTTT.

This clonotype was observed at least ten times. The rearrangement uses TRBV15 and TRBJ2-3; D gene unclear. Per the germline V gene, CDR1 is LNHNV and CDR2 is YYDKDF (reference sequence). The CDR3 runs to 12 residues. V was trimmed by 1 base and J by 3 bases, leaving 2 bases between them. CDR3 sequence: CATSRGTDTQYF. CDR3 coding DNA: TGTGCCACCAGCAGAGGAACAGATACGCAGTATTTT. Using reference TRBV15 and TRBJ2-3 for the parts outside the CDR3, the full variable domain is DAMVIQNPRYQVTQFGKPVTLSCSQTLNHNVMYWYQQKSSQAPKLLFHYYDKDFNNEADTPDNFQSRRPNTSFCFLDIRSPGLGDTAMYLCATSRGTDTQYFGPGTRLTVL.

The J gene is TRBJ2-7, the V gene TRBV7-9; 8 bases map to TRBD2. This CDR3 has 18 residues. Germline V lookup: CDR1 SEHNR, CDR2 FQNEAQ (reference sequence). The V gene end was trimmed by 8 bases and the J gene end by 0 bases; junction bases not matched to a gene: 18. DNA for the CDR3: TGTGCCAGCGGCCCCTCGAGACCGGGGACTAGTGGCTCCTACGAGCAGTACTTC. Translating it yields CASGPSRPGTSGSYEQYF. Full variable domain (rest looked up from reference TRBV7-9 and TRBJ2-7): DTGVSQNPRHKITKRGQNVTFRCDPISEHNRLYWYRQTLGQGPEFLTYFQNEAQLEKSRLLSDRFSAERPKGSFSTLEIQRTEQGDSAMYLCASGPSRPGTSGSYEQYFGPGTRLTVT.

The chain employs TRBV7-9 and TRBJ2-1; 11 bases align to TRBD2. Trimming removed 4 bases from V and 7 bases from J; junction bases left unmatched: 3. Germline V gene lookup returns CDR1 SEHNR and CDR2 FQNEAQ (reference sequence). This CDR3 comprises 14 residues. CDR3 nucleotide sequence: TGTGCCAGCAGCTCTGTAGCGGGAGGGAATGAGCAGTTCTTC. Translating it yields CASSSVAGGNEQFF.

This chain links TRBV4-3 with TRBJ1-3; weak D call: TRBD1 (5 bases). Germline CDR1 reads LGHNA; CDR2 reads YSLEER. The CDR3 loop spans 15 amino acids. V gave up 0 bases and J gave up 2 bases, with 8 bases separating them. The CDR3 DNA is TGCGCCAGCAGCCAAGATCGCAGGGCTGGAAACACCATATATTTT. Protein product: CASSQDRRAGNTIYF.

The chain uses TRBV2 and TRBJ2-4, with TRBD1 matching over 9 bases. V lost 9 bases to trimming and J lost 1 base; unmatched junction nucleotides: 7. This CDR3 has 15 amino acids. In germline, CDR1 is SNHLY, CDR2 FYNNEI. The CDR3, as DNA: TGTGCCAGTCTCCGGGACAGGGTGGCCAAAAACATTCAGTACTTC. This sequence encodes CASLRDRVAKNIQYF.

This chain uses TRBV30 with TRBJ2-3; 13 bases are shared with TRBD2. CDR3 length equals 17 residues. V lost 3 bases, J lost 0 bases, and 6 bases stayed unmatched. Germline V gene sequence: CDR1 GTSNPN, CDR2 SVGIG (reference sequence). DNA of the CDR3: TGTGCCTGGAGCCCTGGACTAGCGGGAGTGAGCACAGATACGCAGTATTTT. Residues: CAWSPGLAGVSTDTQYF.

J is TRBJ2-7 and V is TRBV20-1; possibly TRBD1 for D (5 bases). Trimming left V 5 bases short and J 6 bases short, with 14 bases between. Germline loops: CDR1 DFQATT, CDR2 SNEGSKA (reference sequence). This CDR3 region has 12 residues. CDR3 sequence reads: CSAGSGFSEQYF. CDR3 nucleotide sequence: TGCAGTGCTGGCTCAGGGTTTAGCGAGCAGTACTTC.

This clonotype came up a few times. This chain uses TRBV3-1 with TRBJ1-2; D gene uncertain. The ends were cut back, 0 bases at V and 6 bases at J, with 11 bases in the middle. CDR1 LGHDT and CDR2 YNNKEL come from the germline V gene (reference sequence). The CDR3 is made up of 14 amino acids. The chain's CDR3 is CASSQESVTHGYTF. The CDR3 DNA follows: TGTGCCAGCAGCCAAGAATCGGTCACCCATGGCTACACCTTC.

In this sample, this clonotype turned up many times. The chain recombines TRBV28 with TRBJ1-1, with D unresolved. This CDR3 comprises 12 residues. The V end lost 6 bases, the J end lost 0 bases, and 5 bases lay between the germline ends. Germline CDR1 reads MDHEN; CDR2 reads SYDVKM. DNA for the CDR3: TGTGCCAGCAGCATTTTGAACACTGAAGCTTTCTTT. Protein: CASSILNTEAFF.